Listed below are T cell receptor beta chains from one sample, sequenced in a study of blood T cell repertoires in COVID-19. Method: immunoSEQ multiplex PCR; TCRdb's copy keeps in-frame clones and lacks some. The repertoire includes 80,000 or so clones, 81% of them detected once, and roughly two fifths sits in the top ten. The sequenced material came from peripheral blood. Receptors were obtained from a man older than 75 with acute or convalescent COVID-19. Each CDR3 is given with its conserved first and last residue.

v_call: TRBV19
cdr3_length: 17
cdr3_aa: CASSPPRLAGSYNEQFF

v_call: TRBV29-1
cdr3_length: 14
cdr3_aa: CSVASGNRGYGYTF

v_call: TRBV28
cdr3_length: 15
cdr3_aa: CASSLDSSAGTEAFF

v_call: TRBV5-4
cdr3_length: 17
cdr3_aa: CASSLEYRDRGSYEQYF

v_call: TRBV5-4
cdr3_length: 14
cdr3_aa: CASSLAADKYEQFF

v_call: TRBV5-1
cdr3_length: 14
cdr3_aa: CASSLAGTGREQYF

v_call: TRBV18
cdr3_length: 14
cdr3_aa: CASSQVQVNSPLHF

v_call: TRBV5-8
cdr3_length: 14
cdr3_aa: CASSLGTGGTEAFF

v_call: TRBV7-9
cdr3_length: 15
cdr3_aa: CASSPSLRANEKLFF

v_call: TRBV6-2/TRBV6-3
cdr3_length: 14
cdr3_aa: CASSGTGTNYGYTF

v_call: TRBV10-1
cdr3_length: 12
cdr3_aa: CASSEPGTEAFF

v_call: TRBV11-2
cdr3_length: 15
cdr3_aa: CASSENRAPHYGYTF

v_call: TRBV3-1/TRBV3-2
cdr3_length: 16
cdr3_aa: CASSQMTGASGNTIYF

v_call: TRBV11-3
cdr3_length: 14
cdr3_aa: CASSSGTSTDTQYF

v_call: TRBV3-1/TRBV3-2
cdr3_length: 15
cdr3_aa: CASRQTGSRDYGYTF

v_call: TRBV7-7
cdr3_length: 13
cdr3_aa: CASSQGTGNTIYF

v_call: TRBV28
cdr3_length: 13
cdr3_aa: CASQGALAVKLFF

v_call: TRBV24-1
cdr3_length: 15
cdr3_aa: CATSDSGTGVTEAFF

v_call: TRBV27
cdr3_length: 12
cdr3_aa: CASRTTGGKDTF

v_call: TRBV11-2
cdr3_length: 12
cdr3_aa: CASSLEVGPHTF

v_call: TRBV28
cdr3_length: 16
cdr3_aa: CASRLSGTGRSQPQHF

v_call: TRBV9
cdr3_length: 15
cdr3_aa: CASSVGGTSEETQYF

v_call: TRBV24-1
cdr3_length: 14
cdr3_aa: CATSDLVQGETQYF

v_call: TRBV5-1
cdr3_length: 14
cdr3_aa: CASSPGTGDQPQHF

v_call: TRBV6-2/TRBV6-3
cdr3_length: 13
cdr3_aa: CASSYLRDQPQHF

v_call: TRBV19
cdr3_length: 13
cdr3_aa: CASSIDRGRKQYF

v_call: TRBV28
cdr3_length: 16
cdr3_aa: CASSFRGQLANYGYTF

v_call: TRBV5-1
cdr3_length: 16
cdr3_aa: CASSLRVGVGNTEAFF

v_call: TRBV19
cdr3_length: 14
cdr3_aa: CASSIDRGYETQYF

v_call: TRBV7-2
cdr3_length: 13
cdr3_aa: CASSFTGFDGYTF

v_call: TRBV9
cdr3_length: 13
cdr3_aa: CASSVTENYGYTF

v_call: TRBV6-5
cdr3_length: 15
cdr3_aa: CASRSSGTGYEKLFF

v_call: TRBV14
cdr3_length: 15
cdr3_aa: CASSQEVYSGNTIYF

v_call: TRBV14
cdr3_length: 19
cdr3_aa: CASSQDSRRHRGSGNTIYF

v_call: TRBV4-3
cdr3_length: 19
cdr3_aa: CASSPQGSTGGKVNTEAFF

v_call: TRBV29-1
cdr3_length: 14
cdr3_aa: CSVCRLATTDTQYF

v_call: TRBV9
cdr3_length: 18
cdr3_aa: CASSPRLAGVRTYNEQFF

v_call: TRBV18
cdr3_length: 15
cdr3_aa: CASSRTGGNTGELFF

v_call: TRBV7-9
cdr3_length: 13
cdr3_aa: CASSFRGNTEAFF

v_call: TRBV7-2
cdr3_length: 14
cdr3_aa: CASSFFDRTYEQYF

v_call: TRBV19
cdr3_length: 15
cdr3_aa: CASSIAGDRLNIQYF

v_call: TRBV18
cdr3_length: 14
cdr3_aa: CASSPGTGQETQYF

v_call: TRBV28
cdr3_length: 16
cdr3_aa: CASSSPGTSGDNEQFF

v_call: TRBV7-3
cdr3_length: 14
cdr3_aa: CASSLMTGQDEQFF